What follows is one T cell receptor beta chain and its context. Use of 60 Vbeta and 13 Jbeta primers characterized the PCR. Assay: immunoSEQ multiplex PCR; the TCRdb copy retains only in-frame clones and omits some. The sample lists 60,000 to 95,000 clones; 84% were seen once. The sample comes from a study of cytomegalovirus exposure and HLA in healthy donors. The TCR originated in a man between 65 and 85 years old in good health and CMV-seropositive. The sequencing sample was made of PBMCs.

The CDR3 bases are TGTGCCACCTCCAGGACTGGAAGCACAGATACGCAGTATTTT. Its translation: CATSRTGSTDTQYF. This chain links TRBV10-3 with TRBJ2-3, with a weak D call TRBD2 (5 bases). CDR3 size: 14 residues. Germline V CDR1 and CDR2: ENHRY, SYGVKD. V was clipped by 10 bases and J by 0 bases, with 14 bases between them.